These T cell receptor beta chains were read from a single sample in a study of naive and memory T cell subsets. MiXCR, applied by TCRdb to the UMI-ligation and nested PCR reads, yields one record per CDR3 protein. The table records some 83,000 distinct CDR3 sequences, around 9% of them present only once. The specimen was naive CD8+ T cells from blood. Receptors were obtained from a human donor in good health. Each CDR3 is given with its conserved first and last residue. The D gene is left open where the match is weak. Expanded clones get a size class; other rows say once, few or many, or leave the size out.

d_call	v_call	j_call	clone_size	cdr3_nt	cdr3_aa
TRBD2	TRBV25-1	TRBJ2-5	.	TGTGCCAGCAGTGAGAGGACTAGCGGGAGCAAGGGGGGGACCCAGTACTTC	CASSERTSGSKGGTQYF
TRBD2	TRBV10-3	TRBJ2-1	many	TGTGCCATCAGTGACTTACTAGCGGAGCCTCTCCATGAGCAGTTCTTC	CAISDLLAEPLHEQFF
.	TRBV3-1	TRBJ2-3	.	TGTGCCAGCAGACTCCGGGAGTCGGAGACGCAGTATTTT	CASRLRESETQYF
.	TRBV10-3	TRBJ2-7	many	TGTGCCATCAGTTCCCCGGGACCCGGGGACTACGAGCAGTACTTC	CAISSPGPGDYEQYF
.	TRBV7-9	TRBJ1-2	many	TGTGCCAGCAGCTTAGGGGGTTTATCTGGCTACACCTTC	CASSLGGLSGYTF
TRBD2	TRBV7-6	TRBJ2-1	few	TGTGCCAGCAGCGTAGCGGGAGGCTACAATGAGCAGTTCTTC	CASSVAGGYNEQFF
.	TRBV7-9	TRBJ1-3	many	TGTGCCAGCAGCCACCTCGAACGGGGCTCTGGAAACACCATATATTTT	CASSHLERGSGNTIYF
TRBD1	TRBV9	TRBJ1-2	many	TGTGCCAGCAGCGGAGACAGGGGTCCTGAATCTAATTATGGCTACACCTTC	CASSGDRGPESNYGYTF
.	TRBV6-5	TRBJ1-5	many	TGTGCCAGCAGTCACTCCGTCGGTAGCAATCAGCCCCAGCATTTT	CASSHSVGSNQPQHF
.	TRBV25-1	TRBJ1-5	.	TGTGCCAGCAGTGAATGTGAGGGAGTCAATCAGCCCCAGCATTTT	CASSECEGVNQPQHF
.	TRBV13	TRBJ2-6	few	TGTGCCAGCAGCTTCCAGGGGTTTGGGGCCAACGTCCTGACTTTC	CASSFQGFGANVLTF
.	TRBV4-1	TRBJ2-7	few	TGCGCCAGCAGCCAAGATTCCGTCGAGCAGTACTTC	CASSQDSVEQYF
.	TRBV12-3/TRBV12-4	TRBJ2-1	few	TGTGCCAGCAGCCAGACAGGTGGCTCCTACAATGAGCAGTTCTTC	CASSQTGGSYNEQFF
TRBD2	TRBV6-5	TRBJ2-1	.	TGTGCCAGCAGTTACTCGTGGGGGCGGGAGGGCGCCTACAATGAGCAGTTCTTC	CASSYSWGREGAYNEQFF
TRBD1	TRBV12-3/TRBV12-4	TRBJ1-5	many	TGTGCCAGCAGTTCGGACAGGGCCAATCAGCCCCAGCATTTT	CASSSDRANQPQHF
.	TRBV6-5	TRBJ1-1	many	TGTGCCAGCAGTTACTCAGGGGGGACTGTGGCTTTCTTT	CASSYSGGTVAFF
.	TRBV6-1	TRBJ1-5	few	TGTGCCAGCACCGGCCGTATATCGCCTAGCAATCAGCCCCAGCATTTT	CASTGRISPSNQPQHF
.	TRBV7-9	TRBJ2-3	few	TGTGCCAGCAGCTTAGAGGCCGGTCTAAGCACAGATACGCAGTATTTT	CASSLEAGLSTDTQYF
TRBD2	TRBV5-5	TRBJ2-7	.	TGTGCCAGCGACTGGGACTACCCACCCACCTACGAGCAGTACTTC	CASDWDYPPTYEQYF
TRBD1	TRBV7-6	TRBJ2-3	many	TGTGCCAGCAGCTTACTGACAGGGGTCAGCACAGATACGCAGTATTTT	CASSLLTGVSTDTQYF
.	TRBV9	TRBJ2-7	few	TGTGCCAGCAGCGTACCGGACGGCTACGAGCAGTACTTC	CASSVPDGYEQYF
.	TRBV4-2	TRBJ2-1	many	TGTGCCAGCAGCCCGGAGGCGAATGAGCAGTTCTTC	CASSPEANEQFF
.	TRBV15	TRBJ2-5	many	TGTGCCACCAGCCTCAGATTGCAAGAGACCCAGTACTTC	CATSLRLQETQYF
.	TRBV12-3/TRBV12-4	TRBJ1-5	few	TGTGCCAGCAGTTTAAGTGCAGCACAGCCCCAGCATTTT	CASSLSAAQPQHF
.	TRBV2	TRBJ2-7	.	TGTGCCAGCTCCACCACGAGAGACCAGGCCTACGAGCAGTACTTC	CASSTTRDQAYEQYF
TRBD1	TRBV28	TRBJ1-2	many	TGTGCCAGCAGTTTATCCGTTACCGCGACAGGGGAAGGCTACACCTTC	CASSLSVTATGEGYTF
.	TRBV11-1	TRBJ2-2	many	TGTGCCAGCACCCTAGGGGGGCTTGAGGACACCGGGGAGCTGTTTTTT	CASTLGGLEDTGELFF
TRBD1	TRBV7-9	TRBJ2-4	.	TGTGCCAGCAGCGGTAGTGTCCCTGTGGGGACAGTAGCCAAAAACATTCAGTACTTC	CASSGSVPVGTVAKNIQYF
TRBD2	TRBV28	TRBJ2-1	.	TGTGCCAGCAGTTTTGGGGGGAGGGCCGGTGAGCAGTTCTTC	CASSFGGRAGEQFF
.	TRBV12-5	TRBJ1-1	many	TGTGCTAGTGGTTGGGAGAACACTGAAGCTTTCTTT	CASGWENTEAFF
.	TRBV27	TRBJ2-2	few	TGTGCCAGCAGTTTCGGGTTGAACACCGGGGAGCTGTTTTTT	CASSFGLNTGELFF
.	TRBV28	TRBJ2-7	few	TGTGCCAGCGGTCCGATCAGGGGACTCAGCTACGAGCAGTACTTC	CASGPIRGLSYEQYF
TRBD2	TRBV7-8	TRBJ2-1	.	TGTGCCAGCAGCTCCTCGGGACTAGACAATGAGCAGTTCTTC	CASSSSGLDNEQFF
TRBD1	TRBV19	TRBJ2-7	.	TGTGCCAGTAGTTACCGGGACAGGGCCTACGAGCAGTACTTC	CASSYRDRAYEQYF
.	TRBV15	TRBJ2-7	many	TGTGCCACCAGCAGAGAGAGTGGGAACTACGAGCAGTACTTC	CATSRESGNYEQYF
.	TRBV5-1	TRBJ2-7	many	TGCGCCAGCAGCGCGGGACTCACCTACGAGCAGTACTTC	CASSAGLTYEQYF
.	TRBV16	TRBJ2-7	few	TGTGCCAGCAGCCAAAAGGGACCAACCTACGAGCAGTACTTC	CASSQKGPTYEQYF
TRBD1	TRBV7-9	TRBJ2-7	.	TGTGCCAGCAGTGAGATCAGGGGGGAGCAGTACTTC	CASSEIRGEQYF
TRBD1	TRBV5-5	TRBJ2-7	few	TGTGCCAGCAGCGACCGGGACAGCTACTCCTACGAGCAGTACTTC	CASSDRDSYSYEQYF
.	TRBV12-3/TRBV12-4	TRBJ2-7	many	TGTGCCAGCAGTTTGAGTGGGGCTGCCGAGCAGTACTTC	CASSLSGAAEQYF
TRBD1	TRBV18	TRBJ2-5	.	TGTGCCAGCTCGTCAACCGGGACAGGGAAAGAGACCCAGTACTTC	CASSSTGTGKETQYF
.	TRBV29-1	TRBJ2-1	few	TGCAGCGTTGAAGGGTTTGGGGCGAGCTCCTACAATGAGCAGTTCTTC	CSVEGFGASSYNEQFF
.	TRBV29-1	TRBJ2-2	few	TGCAGCGCCCTTTACACCGGGGAGCTGTTTTTT	CSALYTGELFF
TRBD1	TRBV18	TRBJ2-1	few	TGTGCCAGCTCACCCGACGGGACAGGGGGCAGGGATGAGCAGTTCTTC	CASSPDGTGGRDEQFF
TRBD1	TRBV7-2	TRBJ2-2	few	TGTGCCAGCAGCTTCTATTGGGGACAGGGCTTCACCGGGGAGCTGTTTTTT	CASSFYWGQGFTGELFF
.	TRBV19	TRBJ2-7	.	TGTGCCAGTAGTGGCCCTAACTCCTACGAGCAGTACTTC	CASSGPNSYEQYF
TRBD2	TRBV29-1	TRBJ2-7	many	TGCAGCGTCGAGACCCGAGCGGGACTAGGCGAGCAGTACTTC	CSVETRAGLGEQYF
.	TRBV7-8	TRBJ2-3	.	TGTGCCAGCAGCTCGGGAGTCGGGGTGAGATTT	CASSSGVGVRF
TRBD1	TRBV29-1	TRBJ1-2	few	TGCAGCGTCCCCCCGGGACAGGCCAGCGGCTACACCTTC	CSVPPGQASGYTF
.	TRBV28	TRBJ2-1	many	TGTGCCAGCAGTCTGATAGCTCCCGACAATGAGCAGTTCTTC	CASSLIAPDNEQFF
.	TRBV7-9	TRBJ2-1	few	TGTGCCAGCAGCTTAGCGATAGGAGAGCAGTTCTTC	CASSLAIGEQFF
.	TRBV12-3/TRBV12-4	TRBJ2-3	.	TGTGCCAGCAGTTTTGTCGGGTTGGCAGACACAGATACGCAGTATTTT	CASSFVGLADTDTQYF